The 31 T cell receptor beta chains given below trace back to one sample, sequenced in a study of blood T cell repertoires in COVID-19. Clones were sequenced by immunoSEQ multiplex PCR, and TCRdb holds only the in-frame ones, with some missing. The sample lists 100,000 to 150,000 clones, 70% to 85% occurring once. Input material: peripheral blood. These receptors were taken from a woman aged 60 to 75 with acute or convalescent COVID-19.

The V call is TRBV27, the J call TRBJ2-5; D is perhaps TRBD1 (7 bases). V lost 4 bases and J lost 5, with 17 bases in between. Germline-derived CDR1 and CDR2 are MNHEY and SMNVEV (reference sequence). The CDR3 has 15 amino acids. DNA of the CDR3: TGTGCCAGCAGTTCCGCGGGACAGCTTGCTGAGACCCAGTACTTC. Residues: CASSSAGQLAETQYF.

The chain carries TRBV28 and TRBJ1-1; possible D gene TRBD1, 5 bases. This CDR3 has 13 residues. The germline V gene encodes CDR1 MDHEN and CDR2 SYDVKM. V lost 6 bases and J 5 bases, leaving 13 bases between the germline ends. The CDR3 spells CASRYGGRTEAFF. The CDR3 region has the DNA TGTGCCAGCAGATACGGGGGAAGAACTGAAGCTTTCTTT.

This clone occurred once. This chain links TRBV21-1 with TRBJ2-7; TRBD1 was called by the table and not checked on the DNA. TRBV21-1 is listed as a pseudogene. CDR3 length: 17 amino acids. CDR3 sequence reads: CASSKLSGTAATNEQYV. In nucleotides, the CDR3 is TGTGCCAGCAGCAAACTATCCGGGACAGCCGCCACCAACGAGCAGTACGTC.

The gene calls are TRBV6-5 and TRBJ2-7, with 10 bases that match TRBD1. This CDR3 is built from 15 residues. Per germline, CDR1 MNHEY and CDR2 SVGAGI. Trimming removed 4 bases from V and 1 base from J; junction bases left unmatched: 4. The CDR3 is CASSSGQGGSYEQYF. The CDR3 DNA reads TGTGCCAGCAGTTCCGGACAGGGGGGATCCTACGAGCAGTACTTC.

The genes are TRBV15 and TRBJ1-2, with 7 bases matching TRBD1. CDR3 length equals 14 residues. Germline loops: CDR1 LNHNV, CDR2 YYDKDF (reference sequence). With 1 base clipped from V and 5 bases from J, the junction kept 4 bases outside the gene matches. The CDR3 here is CATSRGQGRYGYTF. CDR3 nucleotide sequence: TGTGCCACCAGCAGAGGACAGGGAAGATATGGCTACACCTTC.

The sample holds a few counts of this clone. This sequence joins TRBV6-5 and TRBJ1-1, with no clear D. Germline CDR1 is MNHEY and CDR2 is SVGAGI. V was pared by 10 bases and J by 1 base, with 16 bases between. This CDR3 spans 14 amino acids. The CDR3 nucleotides are TGTGCCACCGGGAGGTACTTGGGGAACACTGAAGCTTTCTTT. It translates to CATGRYLGNTEAFF.

The chain combines TRBV20-1 with TRBJ1-5; D possibly corresponds to TRBD1 (6 bases). The length of the CDR3 is 14 residues. Trimming cost V 3 bases and J 3 bases, with 12 bases left between them. The germline CDR1 and CDR2 sequences are DFQATT and SNEGSKA (reference sequence). The CDR3 coding sequence is TGCAGTGCTAGTGCCACAGGGTACAATCAGCCCCAGCATTTT. Translation gives CSASATGYNQPQHF.

The chain recombines TRBV2 with TRBJ1-6; perhaps TRBD1 as D (5 bases). This CDR3 is 20 amino acids long. Germline CDR1 reads SNHLY; CDR2 reads FYNNEI. Trimming removed 0 bases from V and 0 bases from J, with 18 bases in between. CDR3 sequence: CASSEAGVRQPSSYNSPLHF. The CDR3 bases are TGTGCCAGCAGTGAAGCGGGCGTGAGACAGCCGAGCTCCTATAATTCACCCCTCCACTTT.

This chain uses TRBV5-1 with TRBJ1-5, with D tentatively TRBD1 (5 bases). Germline assignment: CDR1 SGHRS and CDR2 YFSETQ. The CDR3 spans 15 residues. V was trimmed by 0 bases and J by 4 bases, leaving 11 bases between them. This chain's CDR3 is CASSLAPTDNQPQHF. For the CDR3, the DNA is TGCGCCAGCAGCTTGGCCCCGACAGATAATCAGCCCCAGCATTTT.

This chain joins TRBV28 and TRBJ1-5; D gene unclear. The CDR3 covers 13 residues. Germline loops: CDR1 MDHEN, CDR2 SYDVKM. V was trimmed by 10 bases and J by 6 bases, leaving 16 bases between them. In DNA, the CDR3 is TGTGCCATCCTGGGCAGCTTGGGTCAGCCCCAGCATTTT. This codes for CAILGSLGQPQHF. Looking up the rest from reference TRBV28 and TRBJ1-5 gives the full variable domain: DVKVTQSSRYLVKRTGEKVFLECVQDMDHENMFWYRQDPGLGLRLIYFSYDVKMKEKGDIPEGYSVSREKKERFSLILESASTNQTSMYLCAILGSLGQPQHFGDGTRLSIL.

The chain has TRBV9 and TRBJ2-7, with unresolved D. Trimming stripped 2 bases from V and 0 bases from J, with 24 bases between. The CDR3 is made up of 19 amino acids. In germline, CDR1 is SGDLS, CDR2 YYNGEE. CDR3 sequence: CASSVNSFPPARSSYEQYF. The CDR3 DNA is TGTGCCAGCAGCGTCAACTCCTTCCCCCCGGCGAGGAGCTCCTACGAGCAGTACTTC.

The chain combines TRBV5-6 with TRBJ1-3; TRBD1 matches 9 bases. The V gene end was trimmed by 0 bases and the J gene end by 2 bases; junction bases not matched to a gene: 3. The CDR3 is 16 amino acids. From germline, CDR1 is SGHDT and CDR2 YYEEEE. CDR3 DNA sequence: TGTGCCAGCAGCTTGGTCTGGACAGGGGCTGGAAACACCATATATTTT. Translation: CASSLVWTGAGNTIYF.

This CDR3 is CASSLDTGGYTF. The CDR3 DNA reads as TGTGCCAGCAGCTTGGACACGGGTGGCTACACCTTC. The chain has TRBV5-4 and TRBJ1-2; D gene uncertain. Germline-derived CDR1 and CDR2 are SGHNT and YYREEE (reference sequence). This CDR3 spans 12 amino acids. Trimming stripped 0 bases from V and 7 bases from J, with 7 bases between. Complete variable domain (other parts from reference TRBV5-4 and TRBJ1-2): ETGVTQSPTHLIKTRGQQVTLRCSSQSGHNTVSWYQQALGQGPQFIFQYYREEENGRGNFPPRFSGLQFPNYSSELNVNALELDDSALYLCASSLDTGGYTFGSGTRLTVV.

The chain recombines TRBV14 with TRBJ1-1, with a possible D match to TRBD1 (5 bases). This CDR3 comprises 15 residues. The ends were cut back, 4 bases at V and 6 bases at J, with 18 bases in the middle. CDR1 and CDR2 from the germline V gene are SGHDN and FVKESK. CDR3 sequence reads: CASSPGVDTGPEAFF. CDR3 DNA sequence: TGTGCCAGCAGCCCGGGAGTGGACACCGGCCCTGAAGCTTTCTTT. Based on the CDR3 plus reference TRBV14 and TRBJ1-1, the full variable domain is EAGVTQFPSHSVIEKGQTVTLRCDPISGHDNLYWYRRVMGKEIKFLLHFVKESKQDESGMPNNRFLAERTGGTYSTLKVQPAELEDSGVYFCASSPGVDTGPEAFFGQGTRLTVV.

The gene calls are TRBV3-1 (or the pseudogene TRBV3-2) and TRBJ1-6, with a tentative D call TRBD1 (5 bases). V lost 4 bases to trimming and J lost 10 bases, with 11 bases between them. The CDR3 consists of 13 residues. Looked up from germline, CDR1 is LGHDT and CDR2 is YNNKEL (reference sequence). CDR3 amino acids: CASSRSGESPLHF. CDR3 sequence (DNA): TGTGCCAGCAGCCGCTCGGGGGAATCACCCCTCCACTTT.

This rearrangement joins TRBV25-1 to TRBJ1-5, with a tentative D call TRBD1 (6 bases). This CDR3 has 16 residues. The ends were cut back, 8 bases at V and 0 bases at J, with 17 bases in the middle. Germline loops: CDR1 MGHDK, CDR2 SYGVNS. CDR3: CASQESGTHSNQPQHF. The DNA for the CDR3 is TGTGCCAGCCAAGAATCCGGGACACATAGCAATCAGCCCCAGCATTTT.

The rearrangement links TRBV18 to TRBJ1-1, with D tentatively TRBD1 (6 bases). The CDR3 extends over 17 amino acids. Germline CDR1 reads KGHSH; CDR2 reads LQKENI. V lost 0 bases, J lost 5 bases, and 19 bases lay in between. CDR3 amino acids: CASSPPPESGAWTEAFF. DNA of the CDR3: TGTGCCAGCTCACCACCGCCCGAATCAGGGGCATGGACTGAAGCTTTCTTT.

This clone appeared a single time. The chain links TRBV10-3 to TRBJ1-2; possible D gene TRBD1, 5 bases. Trimming stripped 7 bases from V and 5 bases from J, with 11 bases between. The CDR3 runs 12 residues. The V gene's germline CDR1 is ENHRY and CDR2 SYGVKD. The CDR3 DNA is TGTGCCATCAAAAGGGGTTCGTATGGCTACACCTTC. This translates into CAIKRGSYGYTF.

This clone turned up a few times. This rearrangement joins TRBV5-1 to TRBJ2-1; maybe TRBD2 (6 bases). The CDR3 spans 14 residues. From germline, CDR1 is SGHRS and CDR2 YFSETQ. V was shortened by 1 base and J by 9 bases, with 14 bases between the two germline ends. CDR3 loop: CASSLWASEGEQFF. In DNA form, the CDR3 reads TGCGCCAGCAGCTTGTGGGCTAGCGAGGGTGAGCAGTTCTTC.

This chain links TRBV9 with TRBJ1-2, with D tentatively TRBD1 (5 bases). Germline CDR1 is SGDLS and CDR2 is YYNGEE. This CDR3 is 13 amino acids long. V was cut by 3 bases and J by 4 bases, with 10 bases left in between. The chain's CDR3 is CASSAGTAYGYTF. The CDR3 DNA is TGTGCCAGCAGCGCGGGGACTGCCTATGGCTACACCTTC.

The chain couples TRBV5-1 to TRBJ2-7; the D gene is possibly TRBD1 (5 bases). Trimming took off 1 base at V and 2 bases at J, with 13 bases between the two ends. From germline, CDR1 is SGHRS and CDR2 YFSETQ. The CDR3 has 15 amino acids. Here the CDR3 reads CASSLIQGNPYEQYF. DNA for the CDR3: TGCGCCAGCAGCTTGATCCAGGGCAATCCCTACGAGCAGTACTTC. The full variable domain, rest sourced from reference TRBV5-1 and TRBJ2-7, is KAGVTQTPRYLIKTRGQQVTLSCSPISGHRSVSWYQQTPGQGLQFLFEYFSETQRNKGNFPGRFSGRQFSNSRSEMNVSTLELGDSALYLCASSLIQGNPYEQYFGPGTRLTVT.

This clone has a handful of counts. This rearrangement joins TRBV19 to TRBJ1-1, with 10 bases that match TRBD1. This CDR3 is 16 amino acids long. Trimming cost V 6 bases and J 3 bases; bases outside gene matches: 10. CDR1 is LNHDA, CDR2 SQIVND, per germline (reference sequence). In DNA form, the CDR3 reads TGTGCCAGTAGGAACCGGGACAGGGGACCCTACACTGAAGCTTTCTTT. It yields the protein CASRNRDRGPYTEAFF.

The rearrangement joins TRBV30 to TRBJ1-2; D gene unclear. The germline V gene encodes CDR1 GTSNPN and CDR2 SVGIG (reference sequence). V was clipped by 1 base and J by 7 bases, with 22 bases between them. CDR3 length equals 16 residues. CDR3 amino acids: CAWSEKTPLIVRGYTF. In nucleotides, the CDR3 is TGTGCCTGGAGTGAAAAGACACCCCTGATTGTCCGTGGCTACACCTTC.

This clone was seen many times. Other DNA sequences of this sample code for an identical CDR3. This chain connects TRBV5-6 to TRBJ1-2; no clear D. The CDR3 totals 12 residues. CDR1 and CDR2 from the germline V gene are SGHDT and YYEEEE. Trimming removed 2 bases from V and 0 bases from J, with 2 bases in between. The CDR3 DNA reads as TGTGCCAGCAGCTTCTCTAACTATGGCTACACCTTC. The encoded protein is CASSFSNYGYTF.

This clone was detected only a few times. This chain uses TRBV6-5 with TRBJ2-3; 9 bases align to TRBD1. CDR1 MNHEY and CDR2 SVGAGI come from the germline V gene. The length of the CDR3 is 14 residues. V lost 7 bases to trimming and J lost 4 bases; unmatched junction nucleotides: 6. CDR3 sequence reads: CASTRQGGADTQYF. The CDR3 DNA reads as TGTGCCAGCACCCGACAGGGGGGAGCAGATACGCAGTATTTT.

The chain employs TRBV30 and TRBJ2-7; D not certain. CDR1 GTSNPN and CDR2 SVGIG come from the germline V gene (reference sequence). Trimming removed 1 base at V and 3 bases at J, with 7 bases between. The CDR3 length is 12 residues. CDR3 in DNA: TGTGCCTGGAGTGGAACAGTCTACGAGCAGTACTTC. This codes for CAWSGTVYEQYF. The full variable domain, completed using reference TRBV30 and TRBJ2-7, is SQTIHQWPATLVQPVGSPLSLECTVEGTSNPNLYWYRQAAGRGLQLLFYSVGIGQISSEVPQNLSASRPQDRQFILSSKKLLLSDSGFYLCAWSGTVYEQYFGPGTRLTVT.

The chain is built from TRBV2 and TRBJ1-2, with TRBD1 identical over 11 bases. The CDR3 is 12 amino acids. Germline CDR1 is SNHLY and CDR2 is FYNNEI. V lost 11 bases to trimming and J lost 4 bases; unmatched junction nucleotides: 3. CDR3 sequence: CAGQGAGYGYTF. The CDR3 region has the DNA TGTGCCGGACAGGGGGCGGGCTATGGCTACACCTTC.

The chain joins TRBV5-4 to TRBJ2-2, with D perhaps TRBD2 (6 bases). V lost 4 bases, J lost 4 bases, and 14 bases lay in between. In germline, CDR1 is SGHNT, CDR2 YYREEE (reference sequence). The CDR3 contains 15 residues. The DNA of the CDR3 is TGTGCCAGCAGCCGGGACTCCGGCCCCACCGGGGAGCTGTTTTTT. The encoded protein is CASSRDSGPTGELFF.

As concerns this clone: Other nucleotide sequences in the sample specify the same CDR3. The chain employs TRBV6-5 and TRBJ1-1; 7 nucleotides agree with TRBD1. The germline CDR1 and CDR2 sequences are MNHEY and SVGAGI. The CDR3 extends over 13 amino acids. V lost 6 bases and J lost 5; bases outside the gene matches: 6. CDR3 amino acids: CASSRRQGTEAFF. CDR3 coding DNA: TGTGCCAGCAGCCGACGACAGGGAACTGAAGCTTTCTTT.

The chain links TRBV6-5 to TRBJ1-5, with no clear D. This CDR3 spans 11 amino acids. V was pared by 8 bases and J by 6 bases, with 8 bases between. CDR1 is MNHEY, CDR2 SVGAGI, per germline. CDR3 in DNA: TGTGCCAGCCGAGGAACTCAGCCCCAGCATTTT. Amino acids: CASRGTQPQHF.

This sequence joins TRBV5-1 and TRBJ1-6, with no clear D. Trimming took off 0 bases at V and 6 bases at J, with 10 bases between the two ends. The CDR3 spans 15 residues. Germline lookup yields CDR1 SGHRS and CDR2 YFSETQ. The CDR3: CASSLDAEINSPLHF. CDR3 DNA: TGCGCCAGCAGCTTGGATGCGGAAATTAATTCACCCCTCCACTTT.